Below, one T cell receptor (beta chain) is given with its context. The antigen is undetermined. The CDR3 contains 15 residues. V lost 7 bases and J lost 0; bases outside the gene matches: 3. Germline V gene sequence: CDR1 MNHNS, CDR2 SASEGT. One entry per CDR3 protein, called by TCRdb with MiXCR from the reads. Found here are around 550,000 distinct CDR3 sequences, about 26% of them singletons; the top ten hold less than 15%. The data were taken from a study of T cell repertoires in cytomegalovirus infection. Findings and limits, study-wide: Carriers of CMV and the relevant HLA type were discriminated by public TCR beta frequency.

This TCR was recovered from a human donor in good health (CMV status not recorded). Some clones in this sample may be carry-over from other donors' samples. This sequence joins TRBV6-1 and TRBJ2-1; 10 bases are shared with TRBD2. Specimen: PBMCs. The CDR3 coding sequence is TGTGCCAGCAATCCTAGCGGGAGCTCCTACAATGAGCAGTTCTTC. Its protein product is CASNPSGSSYNEQFF.